Below, one T cell receptor (beta chain) is given with its context. The entry originates in a study of blood T cell repertoires in COVID-19. Per germline, CDR1 SQVTM and CDR2 ANQGSEA. V was trimmed by 6 bases and J by 5 bases, leaving 17 bases between them. The CDR3 runs to 13 residues. Sequencing used immunoSEQ multiplex PCR; TCRdb keeps in-frame clones, though not all of them. The sample has about 360,000 clones; roughly 86% are singletons. The sequencing input was peripheral blood. The receptor comes from a human donor in a cohort sampled during active COVID-19. This rearrangement joins TRBV29-1 to TRBJ2-7, with a weak D call TRBD2 (6 bases). As DNA, the CDR3 is TGCAGCGTATCCGGGACTGGGAGGAACGAGCAGTACTTC. Its translation: CSVSGTGRNEQYF.